The rows below give T cell receptor beta chains drawn from one sample of a study of tumor and adjacent non-tumor tissue in lung cancer. TCRdb passed the multiplex PCR reads through MiXCR, listing each CDR3 protein once. This table has some 71,000 distinct CDR3 sequences, roughly two thirds appearing once. Material: lung tumor tissue. Receptors originate from a woman aged 40-49 years with non-small cell lung cancer. Both conserved end residues are part of each CDR3. The order of the fields is D gene, clone size, V gene, J gene, CDR3 protein, CDR3 DNA. The D gene is left open where the match is weak. Clone sizes are given selectively: once, few, many, or a class where the clone is expanded.

>-|-|TRBV11-2|TRBJ2-7
CARSLTQDGQYF
TGTGCCAGGAGCTTAACCCAGGACGGGCAATACTTC
>-|-|TRBV6-1|TRBJ2-1
CAIRRDRYYNEQFF
TGTGCCATCAGGAGGGACAGATACTACAATGAGCAGTTCTTC
>TRBD2|many|TRBV29-1|TRBJ2-3
CSVGGAGGLSTDTQYF
TGCAGCGTGGGGGGAGCGGGGGGCCTCAGCACAGATACGCAGTATTTT
>TRBD1|few|TRBV6-6|TRBJ2-5
CTSRSTGMGETQYF
TGTACCAGCAGGTCGACAGGGATGGGAGAGACTCAGTACTTC
>-|-|TRBV6-1|TRBJ2-3
CASREALDLSGLDTQYF
TGTGCCAGCAGAGAAGCCCTAGACCTGTCGGGGCTAGATACGCAGTACTTT
>-|-|TRBV5-4|TRBJ1-1
CANSGRLQGDTEAFF
TGTGCCAACAGCGGACGTTTACAGGGCGACACTGAAGCTTTCTTT
>-|-|TRBV6-5|TRBJ1-3
CAISYSRGPSGNTIYF
TGTGCCATCAGTTACTCGCGCGGGCCCTCCGGAAACACCATATATTTT
>-|many|TRBV28|TRBJ1-5
CASNPAVTNQPQHF
TGTGCCAGCAACCCTGCGGTTACGAATCAGCCCCAGCATTTT
>TRBD2|-|TRBV6-6|TRBJ2-7
CTSRGTSGREEQYF
TGTACCAGCAGGGGAACTAGCGGGAGAGAGGAGCAGTACTTC
>-|many|TRBV4-1|TRBJ2-3
CASREADSSTDTQYF
TGCGCCAGCAGGGAAGCGGACTCTAGCACAGATACGCAGTATTTT
>TRBD1|-|TRBV13|TRBJ2-7
CASNSRGQFYEQYF
TGTGCCAGTAACTCTCGGGGACAGTTCTACGAGCAGTACTTC
>TRBD2|-|TRBV28|TRBJ2-3
CAGSLTPGLAGGTYTLSTDTQYF
TGTGCCGGCAGTTTGACTCCGGGACTAGCGGGAGGGACTTATACCCTTAGCACAGATACGCAGTATTTT
>TRBD1|-|TRBV5-1|TRBJ2-1
CARSLAPDRGDNELFF
TGCGCCAGGAGCTTGGCCCCGGACAGGGGAGACAATGAGCTGTTCTTC
>TRBD1|-|TRBV5-6|TRBJ2-4
CASNLGQGTIQYF
TGTGCCAGCAATTTGGGACAGGGAACCATTCAGTACTTC
>-|once|TRBV12-3/TRBV12-4|TRBJ1-5
CVSRYLGSNQPQHF
TGTGTCAGCCGTTATTTGGGGAGCAATCAGCCCCAGCATTTT
>-|-|TRBV12-3/TRBV12-4|TRBJ2-2
CVSSFRGGARTGELFF
TGTGTCAGCAGTTTTCGGGGTGGGGCACGAACCGGGGAGTTGTTTTTT
>TRBD2|few|TRBV9|TRBJ2-5
CASSSASGVRETQYF
TGTGCCAGCAGCTCCGCGAGCGGGGTGAGAGAGACCCAGTACTTC
>-|many|TRBV6-2/TRBV6-3|TRBJ2-5
CASSYSGHGIKETQYF
TGTGCCAGCAGCTACTCGGGACACGGAATAAAAGAGACCCAGTACTTC
>TRBD1|once|TRBV29-1|TRBJ2-2
CSARTGNIGELFF
TGCAGCGCCAGGACAGGGAACATAGGGGAGCTGTTTTTT
>-|-|TRBV6-6|TRBJ1-5
CASRRTEDSNQPQHF
TGTGCCAGCAGGAGAACAGAGGATAGCAATCAGCCCCAGCATTTT
>TRBD1|medium-sized|TRBV11-3|TRBJ2-1
CASSQGQNNNEQFF
TGTGCCAGCAGCCAGGGACAGAATAACAATGAGCAGTTCTTC
>-|-|TRBV7-8|TRBJ1-4
CVSSSESDEEKLFF
TGTGTCAGCAGTTCAGAGTCGGACGAGGAAAAACTGTTTTTT
>TRBD1|once|TRBV5-6|TRBJ2-6
CANSLGQGKVLTF
TGTGCCAACAGCTTGGGACAGGGGAAGGTCCTGACTTTC
>TRBD2|-|TRBV11-2|TRBJ2-5
CASSWSTIGRETQYF
TGTGCCAGCAGCTGGTCCACTATCGGGCGGGAGACTCAGTACTTC
>-|-|TRBV6-6|TRBJ1-1
CANRVTDNTEAFF
TGTGCCAATAGGGTAACAGATAACACTGAAGCTTTCTTT
>TRBD2|-|TRBV6-1|TRBJ2-7
CTSSYEAGSYVQYF
TGTACCAGCAGTTATGAAGCGGGGTCCTACGTGCAGTACTTC
>TRBD2|-|TRBV11-2|TRBJ2-1
CAISSCIVTSGRLREQFF
TGTGCCATCAGTTCGTGCATCGTAACTAGCGGGAGACTAAGGGAGCAGTTCTTC
>-|-|TRBV11-3|TRBJ2-6
CTSSTSCTLWANVLTF
TGTACCAGCAGTACATCCTGCACCTTGTGGGCCAACGTCCTGACTTTC
>-|once|TRBV6-5|TRBJ1-1
CASRRGPDRSNIEAFF
TGTGCCTCTCGGAGGGGACCCGACAGGTCAAACATTGAAGCTTTCTTT
>-|many|TRBV7-9|TRBJ1-4
CASSLVVGSNEKLFF
TGTGCCAGCAGCTTAGTGGTCGGTTCCAATGAAAAACTGTTTTTT
>-|-|TRBV11-2|TRBJ2-7
CVSSFQDRVYEQYF
TGTGTCAGCAGCTTTCAAGACAGAGTCTACGAGCAGTACTTC
>-|-|TRBV29-1|TRBJ1-3
CSVEVEQGKRNTIYF
TGCAGCGTTGAAGTGGAGCAGGGTAAACGAAATACCATATATTTT
>TRBD1|-|TRBV28|TRBJ2-4
CASSLGTGLPAKNIQYF
TGTGCCAGCAGTTTAGGGACAGGACTACCAGCCAAAAACATTCAGTACTTC
>TRBD1|large|TRBV11-1|TRBJ1-1
CATTHTGTGRTEAFF
TGTGCCACCACTCACACCGGGACAGGGAGAACTGAAGCTTTCTTT
>TRBD1|-|TRBV28|TRBJ1-2
CASSYQGADYGYIF
TGTGCCAGCAGTTACCAGGGGGCTGACTATGGCTACATCTTC
>TRBD2|-|TRBV6-5|TRBJ2-3
CATREVVTDTQYF
TGTGCAACTCGGGAGGTAGTAACAGATACGCAGTATTTT
>TRBD1|few|TRBV4-1|TRBJ2-4
CTSSQVGTQGAAENIQYF
TGCACCAGCAGCCAAGTCGGGACGCAGGGGGCGGCCGAAAACATTCAGTACTTC
>-|few|TRBV11-2|TRBJ2-5
CASNGSRGLEIQYF
TGTGCCAGCAACGGGAGCAGGGGGTTAGAGATCCAGTACTTC
>-|-|TRBV11-2|TRBJ1-5
CASSFKGALNQPQHF
TGTGCCAGTAGCTTCAAAGGGGCACTCAATCAGCCCCAGCACTTT
>TRBD2|-|TRBV5-5|TRBJ2-2
CASSLIFGHSGELLF
TGTGCCAGCAGTTTGATTTTTGGCCACAGCGGGGAGCTGCTTTTT
>TRBD2|many|TRBV4-1|TRBJ2-1
CASRNLAGGPDEQFF
TGCGCCAGCAGAAATTTAGCGGGAGGCCCCGATGAGCAGTTCTTC
>TRBD1|many|TRBV7-8|TRBJ1-5
CASSFAGGGNQPQHF
TGTGCCAGCAGCTTCGCAGGGGGTGGCAATCAGCCCCAGCATTTT
>TRBD1|once|TRBV20-1|TRBJ1-2
CSAVPDRAYDYTF
TGCAGTGCTGTTCCGGACAGGGCCTATGACTACACGTTC
>-|many|TRBV25-1|TRBJ2-5
CASSFRAAGTQYF
TGTGCCAGCAGTTTTAGGGCCGCGGGGACCCAGTACTTC
>-|-|TRBV5-5|TRBJ1-5
CTSSSQGTNQPQHF
TGTACCAGCAGCTCGCAGGGCACAAATCAGCCCCAGCATTTT
>-|-|TRBV11-2|TRBJ1-1
CASSRTRPWGNTEAFF
TGTGCCAGTAGCCGTACAAGGCCTTGGGGGAACACCGAAGCTTTCTTT
>TRBD1|-|TRBV11-2|TRBJ1-2
CANSLRTGNYGYTF
TGTGCCAACAGCTTGAGGACAGGAAACTATGGTTACACCTTC
>-|-|TRBV6-6|TRBJ2-3
CASSYRGGTADSRDTQYF
TGTGCCAGCAGTTACAGGGGGGGAACAGCAGATAGCAGAGATACGCAGTATTTT
>-|-|TRBV7-9|TRBJ2-1
CASSLVLAVTYNEQFF
TGTGCCAGCAGCTTAGTTTTGGCAGTCACCTACAATGAGCAGTTCTTC
>TRBD1|-|TRBV29-1|TRBJ1-1
CSVWDRPNSEAFF
TGCAGCGTTTGGGACAGACCGAACAGTGAAGCTTTCTTT
>-|-|TRBV11-1|TRBJ2-7
CVSSFRTDGFYEQYF
TGTGTCAGTAGCTTCCGAACAGACGGGTTCTACGAGCAGTACTTC
>TRBD2|many|TRBV29-1|TRBJ2-1
CSVDTGTSGNDEQFF
TGCAGCGTCGATACGGGGACTAGCGGGAACGATGAGCAGTTCTTC
>-|-|TRBV7-2|TRBJ2-1
CDSSAGSSGTQQFF
TGTGACAGCAGCGCCGGATCGAGCGGTACTCAACAGTTCTTC
>TRBD1|-|TRBV19|TRBJ2-3
CASTPGTGGEDTQYF
TGTGCCAGTACTCCCGGGACAGGGGGTGAAGATACGCAGTATTTT
>TRBD2|-|TRBV11-2|TRBJ2-1
CARSLGPLAGRNEQFF
TGTGCCAGGAGCTTGGGACCACTAGCGGGGCGCAATGAGCAGTTCTTC